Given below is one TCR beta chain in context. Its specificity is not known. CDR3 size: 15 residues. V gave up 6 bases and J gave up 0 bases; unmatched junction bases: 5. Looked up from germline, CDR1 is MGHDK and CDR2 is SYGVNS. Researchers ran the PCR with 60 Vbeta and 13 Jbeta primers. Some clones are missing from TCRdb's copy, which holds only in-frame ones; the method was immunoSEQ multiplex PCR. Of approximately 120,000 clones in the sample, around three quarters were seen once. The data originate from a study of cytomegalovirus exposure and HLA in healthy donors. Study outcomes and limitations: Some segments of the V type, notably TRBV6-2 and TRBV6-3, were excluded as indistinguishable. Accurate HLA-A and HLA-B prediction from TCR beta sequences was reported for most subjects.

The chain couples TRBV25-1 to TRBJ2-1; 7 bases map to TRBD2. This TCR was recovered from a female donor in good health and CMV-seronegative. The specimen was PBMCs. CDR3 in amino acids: CASRTSTSSYNEQFF. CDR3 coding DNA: TGTGCCAGCAGGACTAGCACGAGCTCCTACAATGAGCAGTTCTTC.